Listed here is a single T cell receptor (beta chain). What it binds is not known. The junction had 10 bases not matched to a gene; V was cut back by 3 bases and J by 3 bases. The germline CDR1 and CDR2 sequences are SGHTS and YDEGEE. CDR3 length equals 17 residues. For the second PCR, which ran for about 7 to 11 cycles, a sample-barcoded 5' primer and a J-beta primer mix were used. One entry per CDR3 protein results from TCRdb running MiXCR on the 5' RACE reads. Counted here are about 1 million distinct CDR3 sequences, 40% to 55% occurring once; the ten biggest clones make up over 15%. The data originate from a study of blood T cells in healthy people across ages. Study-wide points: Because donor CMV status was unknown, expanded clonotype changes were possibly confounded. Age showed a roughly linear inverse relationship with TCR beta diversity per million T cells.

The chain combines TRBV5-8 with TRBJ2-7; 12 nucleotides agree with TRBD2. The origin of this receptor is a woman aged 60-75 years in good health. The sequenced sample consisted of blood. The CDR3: CASSSRLAGARHYEQYF. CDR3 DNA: TGTGCCAGCAGCTCACGACTAGCGGGAGCTCGGCACTACGAGCAGTACTTC.